These 21 T cell receptor beta chains were all obtained from the same sample, sequenced in a study of cytomegalovirus exposure and HLA in healthy donors. Amplification used 60 Vbeta primers and 13 Jbeta primers. Using immunoSEQ multiplex PCR, the repertoire was profiled, and TCRdb retains in-frame clones only, with some absent. Counted here are under 200,000 clones, approximately 80% occurring once; the ten biggest clones make up approximately 2.9%. The sequenced material came from PBMCs. These receptors were collected from a woman in her forties or fifties in good health and CMV-seropositive.

As for this clone: The sample holds other DNA sequences that translate to the same CDR3. V is TRBV5-4 and J is TRBJ2-3; 9 nucleotides match TRBD2. Looked up from germline, CDR1 is SGHNT and CDR2 is YYREEE (reference sequence). The CDR3 is 17 residues long. The trim removed 0 bases at V and 2 bases at J, leaving 7 bases unmatched. For the CDR3, the DNA is TGTGCCAGCAGCTTGGGGGGGTTAGCGGGGGTCACAGATACGCAGTATTTT. This translates into CASSLGGLAGVTDTQYF.

CDR3 coding DNA: TGCGCCAGCAGCCAAGATCTTTGGGGCAGGGATGGCGCTTTCTTT. It specifies CASSQDLWGRDGAFF. This rearrangement joins TRBV4-1 to TRBJ1-1; TRBD1 might be the D (5 bases). CDR1 is MGHRA, CDR2 YSYEKL, per germline. V was pared by 0 bases and J by 11 bases, with 19 bases between. The CDR3 length is 15 residues.

The chain combines TRBV4-1 with TRBJ1-5, with D tentatively TRBD1 (5 bases). The germline CDR1 and CDR2 sequences are MGHRA and YSYEKL. Deletions cut 2 bases from V and 4 bases from J, with 6 bases between. This CDR3 region has 13 residues. The CDR3 loop reads CASSQKGNQPQHF. The CDR3 coding sequence is TGCGCCAGCAGCCAAAAGGGGAATCAGCCCCAGCATTTT.

V usage is TRBV10-3 and J usage is TRBJ2-3, with 9 bases lining up with TRBD2. This CDR3 has 15 amino acids. Per the germline V gene, CDR1 is ENHRY and CDR2 is SYGVKD. V lost 2 bases, J lost 5 bases, and 5 bases stayed unmatched. CDR3 amino acids: CAISEGGGAVDTQYF. CDR3 sequence (DNA): TGTGCCATCAGTGAGGGCGGGGGGGCCGTAGATACGCAGTATTTT.

The J gene is TRBJ1-2, the V gene TRBV28; D perhaps matches TRBD1 (6 bases). With 8 bases removed from V and 7 bases from J, the gap between germline ends came to 23 bases. CDR3 size: 15 residues. Looked up from germline, CDR1 is MDHEN and CDR2 is SYDVKM. The CDR3 nucleotides are TGTGCCAGCTCCCAAGGCCAGGGGACGTCTCTTGGCTACACCTTC. Translated: CASSQGQGTSLGYTF.

V and J are TRBV4-3 and TRBJ2-3, with 7 bases matching TRBD2. After removal of 0 bases from V and 3 bases from J, the junction contained 0 bases not matched to a gene. The germline V gene has CDR1 LGHNA and CDR2 YSLEER. CDR3 length: 14 residues. The CDR3 nucleotides read TGCGCCAGCAGCCAAGAAGCGGGGACAGATACGCAGTATTTT. Its protein is CASSQEAGTDTQYF.

CDR3 coding DNA: TGTGCCAGCAGTGAACCCCCAGGGGCCCATAATTCACCCCTCCACTTT. Translation gives CASSEPPGAHNSPLHF. The rearrangement joins TRBV6-1 to TRBJ1-6; TRBD1 is a possible D gene (6 bases). This CDR3 contains 16 residues. The V gene's germline CDR1 is MNHNS and CDR2 SASEGT. V lost 2 bases, J lost 5 bases, and 13 bases lay in between.

This clone was picked up one time. V usage is TRBV28 and J usage is TRBJ1-5, with unresolved D. CDR1 is MDHEN, CDR2 SYDVKM, per germline. The germline V and J ends were trimmed by 7 bases and 0 bases, with 7 bases remaining between them. The length of the CDR3 is 13 residues. CDR3 bases: TGTGCCAGCAAGACGGGTAGCAATCAGCCCCAGCATTTT. It encodes CASKTGSNQPQHF.

The chain links TRBV5-1 to TRBJ2-7, with D possibly matching TRBD1 (8 bases). The V end was cut by 1 base, the J end by 2 bases, with 13 bases between. CDR3 length: 15 residues. Germline V gene data show CDR1 as SGHRS and CDR2 as YFSETQ. CDR3 nucleotide sequence: TGCGCCAGCAGCTTGTTACAGGGGGGGACCTACGAGCAGTACTTC. It encodes CASSLLQGGTYEQYF.

The rearrangement links TRBV2 to TRBJ1-5; D not certain. V lost 8 bases and J 0 bases, leaving 8 bases between the germline ends. The germline gives CDR1 SNHLY, CDR2 FYNNEI. The CDR3 sequence is 13 residues long. In DNA form, the CDR3 reads TGTGCCAGCGGCACCCATAGCAATCAGCCCCAGCATTTT. This sequence encodes CASGTHSNQPQHF.

This chain links TRBV7-9 with TRBJ2-3, with 7 bases aligning to TRBD2. CDR3 length: 15 residues. In germline, CDR1 is SEHNR, CDR2 FQNEAQ (reference sequence). The V and J ends lost 3 bases and 2 bases, in that order; junction bases with no gene match: 5. The CDR3 protein is CASSFGGGPTDTQYF. CDR3 DNA sequence: TGTGCCAGCAGCTTCGGCGGGGGACCCACAGATACGCAGTATTTT.

Concerning this clone: No DNA is shown, since the ends of the CDR3 on it are uncertain; the CDR3 is the one TCRdb lists. The chain employs TRBV7-9 and TRBJ2-1; TRBD2, as called in the table, went unchecked against the DNA. 17 amino acids form the CDR3, both terminal residues included. Per germline, CDR1 SEHNR and CDR2 FQNEAQ (reference sequence). CDR3 amino acids: CASSFAPAGGSYNEQFF.

The chain recombines TRBV6-5 with TRBJ1-1; 10 bases are a match to TRBD1. With 6 bases clipped from V and 4 bases from J, the junction kept 8 bases outside the gene matches. The germline CDR1 and CDR2 sequences are MNHEY and SVGAGI. The length of the CDR3 is 15 residues. The CDR3 region is CASSRPGQGVTEAFF. Here the CDR3 DNA reads TGTGCCAGCAGCCGACCAGGACAGGGGGTCACTGAAGCTTTCTTT.

The chain couples TRBV7-3 to TRBJ1-6, with 8 nucleotides matching TRBD1. The CDR3 covers 15 residues. Germline CDR1 reads SGHTA; CDR2 reads FQGTGA. After removal of 6 bases from V and 2 bases from J, the junction contained 3 bases not matched to a gene. CDR3 in amino acids: CASRLQGAYNSPLHF. For the CDR3, the DNA is TGTGCCAGCAGACTACAGGGGGCCTATAATTCACCCCTCCACTTT.

The chain uses TRBV2 and TRBJ1-1, with D possibly being TRBD1 (5 bases). Per the germline V gene, CDR1 is SNHLY and CDR2 is FYNNEI. V lost 3 bases, J lost 1 base, and 9 bases lay in between. The length of the CDR3 is 14 residues. The CDR3 coding sequence is TGTGCCAGCAGTGATTCAGGGTCGAACACTGAAGCTTTCTTT. It is translated as CASSDSGSNTEAFF.

CDR3 in amino acids: CSALQENGYTF. CDR3 coding DNA: TGCAGCGCATTACAGGAAAATGGCTACACCTTC. The chain has TRBV29-1 and TRBJ1-2, with D maybe TRBD1 (5 bases). The V end was cut by 7 bases, the J end by 6 bases, with 12 bases between. Per germline, CDR1 SQVTM and CDR2 ANQGSEA. This CDR3 is built from 11 residues.

V is TRBV27 and J is TRBJ2-3, with a possible D match to TRBD1 (6 bases). CDR1 MNHEY and CDR2 SMNVEV come from the germline V gene (reference sequence). The V gene lost 6 bases and the J gene lost 2 bases, with 21 bases spanning the gap. The CDR3 contains 17 residues. The CDR3 nucleotides read TGTGCCAGCAGCAAGCTAACAGGGTCCTCCCACACAGATACGCAGTATTTT. Protein sequence: CASSKLTGSSHTDTQYF.

The V and J genes are TRBV28 and TRBJ2-2; D may be TRBD2 (6 bases). The CDR3 is made up of 17 amino acids. Germline assignment: CDR1 MDHEN and CDR2 SYDVKM. Trimming left V 6 bases short and J 2 bases short, with 19 bases between. The chain's CDR3 is CASRKIDGGPNTGELFF. The DNA for the CDR3 is TGTGCCAGCAGGAAAATCGACGGGGGACCTAACACCGGGGAGCTGTTTTTT.

The chain couples TRBV21-1 to TRBJ2-7; the table gives TRBD2 as D, unverified against the DNA. TRBV21-1 is a pseudogene locus. This CDR3 is 17 amino acids long. CDR3 in amino acids: CASSTFSAGWSSYEQYF. The CDR3 DNA follows: TGTGCCAGCAGCACTTTCAGCGCCGGGTGGAGCTCCTACGAGCAGTACTTC.

The CDR3 DNA reads TGTGCCAGCAGCTTAGTGGGGGGATGGACAGATACGCAGTATTTT. The encoded protein is CASSLVGGWTDTQYF. The chain recombines TRBV11-1 with TRBJ2-3; possibly TRBD2 for D (6 bases). The germline V gene has CDR1 SGHAT and CDR2 FQDESV (reference sequence). Trimming shortened V by 1 base and J by 3 bases, and 11 bases separated the two germline ends. The CDR3 sequence is 15 residues long. Drawing the rest from reference TRBV11-1 and TRBJ2-3, the complete variable domain is EAEVAQSPRYKITEKSQAVAFWCDPISGHATLYWYRQILGQGPELLVQFQDESVVDDSQLPKDRFSAERLKGVDSTLKIQPAELGDSAMYLCASSLVGGWTDTQYFGPGTRLTVL.

The chain uses TRBV28 and TRBJ1-1; D might be TRBD1 (5 bases). Trimming pared 8 bases from V and 7 bases from J, leaving 11 bases between. This CDR3 comprises 11 residues. CDR1 MDHEN and CDR2 SYDVKM come from the germline V gene. CDR3 amino acids: CASRWGGEAFF. CDR3 DNA sequence: TGTGCCAGCCGGTGGGGGGGTGAAGCTTTCTTT.